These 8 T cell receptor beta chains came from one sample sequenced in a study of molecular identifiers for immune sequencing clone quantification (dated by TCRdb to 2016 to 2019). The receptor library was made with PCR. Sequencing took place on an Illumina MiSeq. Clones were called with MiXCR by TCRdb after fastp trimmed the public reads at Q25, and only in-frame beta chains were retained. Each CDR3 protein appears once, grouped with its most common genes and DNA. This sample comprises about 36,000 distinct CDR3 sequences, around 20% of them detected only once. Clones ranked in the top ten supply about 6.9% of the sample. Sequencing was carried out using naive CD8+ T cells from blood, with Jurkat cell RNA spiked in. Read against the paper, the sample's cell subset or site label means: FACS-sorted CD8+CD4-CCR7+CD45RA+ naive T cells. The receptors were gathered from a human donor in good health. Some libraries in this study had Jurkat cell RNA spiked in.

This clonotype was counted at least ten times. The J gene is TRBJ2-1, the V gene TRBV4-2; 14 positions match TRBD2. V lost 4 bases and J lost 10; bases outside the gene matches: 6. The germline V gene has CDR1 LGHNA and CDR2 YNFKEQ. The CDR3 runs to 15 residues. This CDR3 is CASSRGTSGGQEQFF. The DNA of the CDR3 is TGTGCCAGCAGCCGAGGGACTAGCGGGGGTCAGGAGCAGTTCTTC.

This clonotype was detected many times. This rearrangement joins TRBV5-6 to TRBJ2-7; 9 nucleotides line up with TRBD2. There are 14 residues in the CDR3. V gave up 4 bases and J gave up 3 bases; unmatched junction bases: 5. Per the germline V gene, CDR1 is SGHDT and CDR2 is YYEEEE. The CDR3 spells CASSPGLAHYEQYF. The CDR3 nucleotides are TGTGCCAGCAGCCCCGGACTAGCGCACTACGAGCAGTACTTC. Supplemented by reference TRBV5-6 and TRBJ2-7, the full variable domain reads DAGVTQSPTHLIKTRGQQVTLRCSPKSGHDTVSWYQQALGQGPQFIFQYYEEEERQRGNFPDRFSGHQFPNYSSELNVNALLLGDSALYLCASSPGLAHYEQYFGPGTRLTVT.

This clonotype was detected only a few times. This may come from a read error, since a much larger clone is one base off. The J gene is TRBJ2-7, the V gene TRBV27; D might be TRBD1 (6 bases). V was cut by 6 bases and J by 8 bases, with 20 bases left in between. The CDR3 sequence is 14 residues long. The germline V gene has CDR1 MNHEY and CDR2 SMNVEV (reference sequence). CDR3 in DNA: TGTGCCAGCAGCTCACAGCCGACAGGTTACAAGCAGTACTTC. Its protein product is CASSSQPTGYKQYF.

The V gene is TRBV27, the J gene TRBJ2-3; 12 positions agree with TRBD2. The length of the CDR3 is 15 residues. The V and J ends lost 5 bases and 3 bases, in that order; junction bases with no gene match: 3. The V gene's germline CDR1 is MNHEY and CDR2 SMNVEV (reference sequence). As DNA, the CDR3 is TGTGCCAGCAGTCCCGGGACTAGCGGGACAGATACGCAGTATTTT. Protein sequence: CASSPGTSGTDTQYF.

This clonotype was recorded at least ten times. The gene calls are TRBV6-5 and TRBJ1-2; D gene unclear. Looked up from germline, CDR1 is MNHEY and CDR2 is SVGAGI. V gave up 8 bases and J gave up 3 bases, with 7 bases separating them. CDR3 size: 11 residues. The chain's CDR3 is CASRSYYGYTF. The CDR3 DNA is TGTGCCAGCCGGAGCTACTATGGCTACACCTTC.

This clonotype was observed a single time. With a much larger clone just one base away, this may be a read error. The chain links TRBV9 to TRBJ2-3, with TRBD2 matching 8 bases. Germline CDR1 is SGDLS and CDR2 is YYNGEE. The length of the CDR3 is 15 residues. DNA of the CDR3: TGTGCCAACAGCCCGAGCGGGAGAAGCACAGATACGCAGTATTTT. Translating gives CANSPSGRSTDTQYF.

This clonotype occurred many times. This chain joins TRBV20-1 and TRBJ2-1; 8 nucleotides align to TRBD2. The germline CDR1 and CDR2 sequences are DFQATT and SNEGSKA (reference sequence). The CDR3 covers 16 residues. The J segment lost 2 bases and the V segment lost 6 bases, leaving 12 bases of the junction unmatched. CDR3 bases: TGCAGTGCCCTGCTTCCGCGACTAGCGACCTACAATGAGCAGTTCTTC. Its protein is CSALLPRLATYNEQFF.

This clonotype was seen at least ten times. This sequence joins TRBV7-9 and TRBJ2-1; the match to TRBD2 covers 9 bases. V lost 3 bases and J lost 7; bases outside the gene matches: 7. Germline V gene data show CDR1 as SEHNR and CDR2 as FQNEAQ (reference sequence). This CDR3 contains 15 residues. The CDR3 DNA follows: TGTGCCAGCAGCTTTCGGGAGAGCGGGAGGAATGAGCAGTTCTTC. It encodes CASSFRESGRNEQFF.